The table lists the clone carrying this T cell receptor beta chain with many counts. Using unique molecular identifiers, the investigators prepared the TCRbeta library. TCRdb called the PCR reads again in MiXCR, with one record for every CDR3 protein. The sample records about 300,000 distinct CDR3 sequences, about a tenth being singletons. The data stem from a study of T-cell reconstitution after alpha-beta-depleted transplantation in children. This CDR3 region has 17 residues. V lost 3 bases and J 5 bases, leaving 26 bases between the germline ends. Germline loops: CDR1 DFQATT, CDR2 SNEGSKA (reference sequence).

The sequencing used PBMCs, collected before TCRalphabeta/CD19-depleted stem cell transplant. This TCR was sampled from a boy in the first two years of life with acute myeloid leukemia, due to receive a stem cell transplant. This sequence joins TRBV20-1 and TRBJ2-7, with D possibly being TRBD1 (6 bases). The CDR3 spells CSASKFYLTRHRDEQYF. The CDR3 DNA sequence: TGCAGTGCTAGCAAATTCTACCTTACCCGGCACAGGGACGAGCAGTACTTC.